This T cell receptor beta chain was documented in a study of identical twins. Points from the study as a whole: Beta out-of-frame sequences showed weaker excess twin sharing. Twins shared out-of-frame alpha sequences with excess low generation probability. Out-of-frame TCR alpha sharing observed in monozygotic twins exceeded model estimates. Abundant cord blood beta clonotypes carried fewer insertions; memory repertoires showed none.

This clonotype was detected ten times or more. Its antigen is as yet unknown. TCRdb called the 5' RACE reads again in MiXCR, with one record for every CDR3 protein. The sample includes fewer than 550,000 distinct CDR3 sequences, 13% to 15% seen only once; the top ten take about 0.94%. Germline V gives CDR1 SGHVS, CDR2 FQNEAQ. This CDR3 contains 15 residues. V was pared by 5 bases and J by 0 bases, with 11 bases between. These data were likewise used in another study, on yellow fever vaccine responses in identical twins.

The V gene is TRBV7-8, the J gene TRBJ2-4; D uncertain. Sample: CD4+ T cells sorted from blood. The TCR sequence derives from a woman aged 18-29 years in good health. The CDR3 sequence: CASSLRTEAKNIQYF. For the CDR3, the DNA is TGTGCCAGCAGCCTTAGGACGGAAGCCAAAAACATTCAGTACTTC.